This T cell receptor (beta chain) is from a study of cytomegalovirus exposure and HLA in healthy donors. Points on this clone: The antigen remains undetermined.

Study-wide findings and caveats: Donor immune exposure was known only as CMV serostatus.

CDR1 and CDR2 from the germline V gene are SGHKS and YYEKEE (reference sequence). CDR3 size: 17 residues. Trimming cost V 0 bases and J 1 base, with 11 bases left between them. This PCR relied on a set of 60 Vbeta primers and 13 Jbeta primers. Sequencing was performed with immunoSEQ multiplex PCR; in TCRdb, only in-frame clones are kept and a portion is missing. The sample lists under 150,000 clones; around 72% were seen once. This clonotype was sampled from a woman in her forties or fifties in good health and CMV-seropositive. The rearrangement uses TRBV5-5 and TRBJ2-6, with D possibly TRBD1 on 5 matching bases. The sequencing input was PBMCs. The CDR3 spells CASSLVADRSGANVLTF. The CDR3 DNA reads TGTGCCAGCAGCTTGGTGGCCGACAGATCTGGGGCCAACGTCCTGACTTTC.